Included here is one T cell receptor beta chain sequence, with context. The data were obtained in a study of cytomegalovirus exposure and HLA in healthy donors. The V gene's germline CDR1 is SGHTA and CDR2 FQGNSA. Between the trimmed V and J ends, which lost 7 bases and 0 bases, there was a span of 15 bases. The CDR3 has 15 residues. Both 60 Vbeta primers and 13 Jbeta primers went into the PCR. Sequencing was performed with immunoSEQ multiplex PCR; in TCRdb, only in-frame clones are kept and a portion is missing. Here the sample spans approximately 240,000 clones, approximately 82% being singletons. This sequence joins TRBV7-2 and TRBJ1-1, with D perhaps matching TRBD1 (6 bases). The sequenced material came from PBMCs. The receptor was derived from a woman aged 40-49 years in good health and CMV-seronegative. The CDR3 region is CASIPGGGMNTEAFF. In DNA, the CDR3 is TGTGCCAGCATTCCCGGGGGGGGCATGAACACTGAAGCTTTCTTT.